The rows below give T cell receptor beta chains drawn from one sample of a study of shared clonotypes between healthy human individuals. The protocol was immunoSEQ multiplex PCR, while the TCRdb copy is restricted to in-frame clones and leaves out a portion. Among 1.5 million to 1.9 million clones listed, 95% to 99% were seen once. Sequencing used naive CD4+ T cells sorted from blood. These receptors all come from a man aged 30-40 years in good health. Each CDR3 is given with its conserved first and last residue. D genes are given only for firm matches. Clone size, where shown, is once, few, many, or a class for clones that have expanded.

V gene	J gene	D gene	clone size	CDR3 DNA	CDR3 protein
TRBV18	TRBJ2-7	TRBD1	.	TGTGCCAGCTCACACCGCCGGGACAGGGTCTACGAGCAGTACTTC	CASSHRRDRVYEQYF
TRBV5-6	TRBJ1-5	.	.	TGTGCCAGCAGCTCGCTGAGGCAGTTCCCCAATCAGCCCCAGCATTTT	CASSSLRQFPNQPQHF
TRBV19	TRBJ2-2	.	.	TGTGCCAGTAGTGGACAGAAGAACACCGGGGAGCTGTTTTTT	CASSGQKNTGELFF
TRBV7-6	TRBJ2-1	.	.	TGTGCCAGCTGCAACGGGTCCTACAATGAGCAGTTCTTC	CASCNGSYNEQFF
TRBV10-3	TRBJ2-5	TRBD1	.	TGTGCCACCCAGGGGGCATCAATTCAAGAGACCCAGTACTTC	CATQGASIQETQYF
TRBV28	TRBJ1-1	TRBD1	.	TGTGCCAGCCAGGGGGGGTTAACTGAAGCTTTCTTT	CASQGGLTEAFF
TRBV7-9	TRBJ1-4	.	.	TGTGCCAGCAGCCCTACCCGGGCGAGCGATGAAAAACTGTTTTTT	CASSPTRASDEKLFF
TRBV6-5	TRBJ2-7	.	few	TGTGCCAGCAGTTACTCGACAGCCTCCTACGAGCAGTACTTC	CASSYSTASYEQYF
TRBV14	TRBJ1-1	.	.	TGTGCCAGCAGCCAAGTTCGGGGACGCTTGTCTGAAGCTTTCTTT	CASSQVRGRLSEAFF
TRBV28	TRBJ1-1	.	.	TGTGCCAGCAGTTTACAGGGTCGGAACACTGAAGCTTTCTTT	CASSLQGRNTEAFF
TRBV18	TRBJ2-5	TRBD1	once	TGTGCCAGCTCCCTTACAGGGGGACAAGAGACCCAGTACTTC	CASSLTGGQETQYF
TRBV9	TRBJ1-2	.	.	TGTGCCAGCAGCGTTGCGAGCAGCCTCGAGAGTGGCTACACCTTC	CASSVASSLESGYTF
TRBV27	TRBJ2-6	.	.	TGTGCCAGCAGTTTGTGGACAGCGAGCTCTGGGGCCAACGTCCTGACTTTC	CASSLWTASSGANVLTF
TRBV18	TRBJ1-3	.	.	TGTGCCAGCTCACCAATGTCAGGGACTGGAAACACCATATATTTT	CASSPMSGTGNTIYF
TRBV2	TRBJ2-7	.	.	TGTGCCAGCAATCGACAGAACGACGAGCAGTACTTC	CASNRQNDEQYF
TRBV28	TRBJ2-7	.	.	TGTGCCAGCAGTTCCCTTAGTTTCGAGCAGTACTTC	CASSSLSFEQYF
TRBV6-1	TRBJ2-7	TRBD2	.	TGTGCCAGCAGTTTCGGGAGGTCTAGCTCCTACGAGCAGTACTTC	CASSFGRSSSYEQYF
TRBV14	TRBJ2-5	TRBD2	.	TGTGCCAGCAGCCGCCGACTAGCAGGAGGCCAAGAGACCCAGTACTTC	CASSRRLAGGQETQYF
TRBV5-4	TRBJ2-3	.	.	TGTGCCAGCAACCTAAAGGGTGATAGTCCGCAGTATTTT	CASNLKGDSPQYF
TRBV18	TRBJ2-1	.	.	TGTGCCAGCTCACCACCGATGAACAATGAGCAGTTCTTC	CASSPPMNNEQFF
TRBV29-1	TRBJ2-5	.	.	TGCAGCGTTAAGGTTCCACTAGAATTAGAGACCCAGTACTTC	CSVKVPLELETQYF
TRBV19	TRBJ1-1	.	.	TGTGCCAGTAGTATAGACGGGACTGGAAAAGCTTTCTTT	CASSIDGTGKAFF
TRBV7-2	TRBJ2-7	TRBD2	.	TGTGCCAGCAGCATATCCGGGACTAGCGGCTACGAGCAGTACTTC	CASSISGTSGYEQYF
TRBV19	TRBJ2-1	TRBD1	.	TGTGCCAGTAGTTCACGGACAGGGGGATTATACAATGAGCAGTTCTTC	CASSSRTGGLYNEQFF
TRBV7-8	TRBJ2-5	.	.	TGTGCCAGCAGACCGGACGGGGGGCTGGGAGGGGAGACCCAGTACTTC	CASRPDGGLGGETQYF
TRBV4-1	TRBJ1-1	.	.	TGCGCCAGCAGCCTGATGAATTTGTTCACTGAAGCTTTCTTT	CASSLMNLFTEAFF